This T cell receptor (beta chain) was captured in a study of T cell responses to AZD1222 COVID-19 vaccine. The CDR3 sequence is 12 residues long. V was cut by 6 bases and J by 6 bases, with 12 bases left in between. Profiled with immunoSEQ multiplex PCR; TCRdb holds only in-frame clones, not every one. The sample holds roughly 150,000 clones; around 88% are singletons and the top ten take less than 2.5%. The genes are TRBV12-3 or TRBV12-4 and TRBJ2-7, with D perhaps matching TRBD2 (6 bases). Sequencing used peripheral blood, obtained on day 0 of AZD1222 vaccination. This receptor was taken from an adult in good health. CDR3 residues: CASRRDFLEQYF. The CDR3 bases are TGTGCCAGCAGAAGGGACTTTCTCGAGCAGTACTTC.